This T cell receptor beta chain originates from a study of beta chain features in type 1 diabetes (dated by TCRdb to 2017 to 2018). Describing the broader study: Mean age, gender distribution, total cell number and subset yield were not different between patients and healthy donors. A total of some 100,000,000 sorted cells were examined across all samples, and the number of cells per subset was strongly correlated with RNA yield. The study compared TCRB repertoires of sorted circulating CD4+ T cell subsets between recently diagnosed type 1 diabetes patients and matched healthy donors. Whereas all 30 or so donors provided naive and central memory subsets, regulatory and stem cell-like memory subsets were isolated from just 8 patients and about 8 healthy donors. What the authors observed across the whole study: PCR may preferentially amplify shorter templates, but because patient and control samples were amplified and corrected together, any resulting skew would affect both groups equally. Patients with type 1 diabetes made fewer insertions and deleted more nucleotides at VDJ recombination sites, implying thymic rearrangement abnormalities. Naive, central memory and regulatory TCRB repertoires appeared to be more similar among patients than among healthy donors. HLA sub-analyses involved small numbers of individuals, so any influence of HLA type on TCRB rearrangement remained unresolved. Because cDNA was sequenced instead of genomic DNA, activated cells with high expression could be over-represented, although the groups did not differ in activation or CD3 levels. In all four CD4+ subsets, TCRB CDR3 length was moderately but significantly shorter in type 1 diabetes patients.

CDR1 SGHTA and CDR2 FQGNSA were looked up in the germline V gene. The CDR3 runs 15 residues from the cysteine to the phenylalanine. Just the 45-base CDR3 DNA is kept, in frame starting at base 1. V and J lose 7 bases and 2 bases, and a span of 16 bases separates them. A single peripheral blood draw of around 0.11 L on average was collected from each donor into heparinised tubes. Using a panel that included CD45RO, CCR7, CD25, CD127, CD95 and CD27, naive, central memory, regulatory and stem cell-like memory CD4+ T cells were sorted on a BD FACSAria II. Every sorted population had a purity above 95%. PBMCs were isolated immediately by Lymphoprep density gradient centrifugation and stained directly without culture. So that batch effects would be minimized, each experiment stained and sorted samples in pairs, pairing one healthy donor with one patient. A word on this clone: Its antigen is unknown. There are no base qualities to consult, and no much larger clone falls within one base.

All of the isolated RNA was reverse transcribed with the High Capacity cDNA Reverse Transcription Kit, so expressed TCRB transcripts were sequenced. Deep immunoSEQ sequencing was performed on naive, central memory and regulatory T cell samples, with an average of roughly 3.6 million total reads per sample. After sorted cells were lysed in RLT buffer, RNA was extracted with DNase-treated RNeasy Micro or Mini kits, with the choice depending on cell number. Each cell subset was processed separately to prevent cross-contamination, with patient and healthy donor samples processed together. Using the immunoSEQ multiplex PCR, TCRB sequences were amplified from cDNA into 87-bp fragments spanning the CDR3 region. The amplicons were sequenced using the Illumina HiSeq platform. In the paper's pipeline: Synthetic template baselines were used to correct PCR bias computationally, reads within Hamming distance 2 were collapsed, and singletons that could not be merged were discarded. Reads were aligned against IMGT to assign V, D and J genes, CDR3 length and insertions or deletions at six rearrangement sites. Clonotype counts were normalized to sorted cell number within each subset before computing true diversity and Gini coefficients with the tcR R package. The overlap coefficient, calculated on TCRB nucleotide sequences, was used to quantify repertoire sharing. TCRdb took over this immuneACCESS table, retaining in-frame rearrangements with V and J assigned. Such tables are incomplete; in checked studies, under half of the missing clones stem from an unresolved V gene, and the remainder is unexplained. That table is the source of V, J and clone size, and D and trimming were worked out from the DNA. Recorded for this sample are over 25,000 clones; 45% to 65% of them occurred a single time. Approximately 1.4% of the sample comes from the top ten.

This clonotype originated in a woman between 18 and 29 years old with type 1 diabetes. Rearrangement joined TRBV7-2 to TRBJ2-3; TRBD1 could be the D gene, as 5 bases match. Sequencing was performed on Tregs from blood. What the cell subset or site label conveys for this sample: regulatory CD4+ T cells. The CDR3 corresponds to CASIKNRPYTDTQYF. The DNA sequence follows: TGTGCCAGCATCAAGAACAGGCCCTACACAGATACGCAGTATTTT.